This paragraph covers one T cell receptor beta chain sequence. TCRdb keeps only in-frame clones here, not all; method: immunoSEQ multiplex PCR. The table has more than 250,000 clones, 86% seen once. Trimming took 1 base from V and 4 from J, leaving 16 bases between them. Germline V gene lookup returns CDR1 LNHDA and CDR2 SQIVND (reference sequence). This CDR3 region has 16 residues. This sample was taken from a study of blood T cell repertoires in COVID-19. Study background: The study drew acute and convalescent COVID-19 samples from the United States, Italy and Spain. Sources were T cells, B-cell-depleted T cells, or PBMCs; the material itself was cDNA or gDNA.

Sequenced material: peripheral blood. The chain combines TRBV19 with TRBJ1-2, with unresolved D. This TCR was sampled from a woman in her forties or fifties with acute or convalescent COVID-19. The CDR3 region is CASSIAPDRDTYGYTF. The CDR3 DNA reads as TGTGCCAGTAGTATAGCCCCGGACCGGGATACCTATGGCTACACCTTC.